This TCR beta chain was captured in a study of blood T cell repertoires in COVID-19. CDR3 length equals 15 residues. The germline V gene has CDR1 ENHRY and CDR2 SYGVKD. The V and J ends lost 6 bases and 2 bases, in that order; junction bases with no gene match: 7. Sequencing was performed with immunoSEQ multiplex PCR; in TCRdb, only in-frame clones are kept and a portion is missing. The repertoire includes tens of thousands of clones, about 70% of them detected once, and 50% to 55% sits in the top ten. The V gene is TRBV10-3, the J gene TRBJ2-7, with 10 nucleotides matching TRBD2. This receptor was obtained from a woman older than 75 with acute or convalescent COVID-19. Sequenced input: peripheral blood. The CDR3 sequence: CAIRTGTSDAYEQYF. In nucleotides, the CDR3 is TGTGCCATCAGAACCGGGACTAGCGATGCCTACGAGCAGTACTTC.